This TCR beta chain was sequenced during a study of cytomegalovirus exposure and HLA in healthy donors. Points from the study as a whole: The study assumed roughly uniform donor sequencing depth for presence/absence analyses. What a later analysis reportedly showed was that an Asian-associated ancestry cluster had fewer N-insertions than the approximately 700-donor mean. TCR beta V- and J-gene trimming was later associated with a missense DCLRE1C variant.

In the case of this clone: Its antigen is as yet unknown.

Primers for the PCR totalled 60 Vbeta and 13 Jbeta. Clones were sequenced by immunoSEQ multiplex PCR, and TCRdb holds only the in-frame ones, with some missing. The data contain roughly 200,000 clones, roughly 85% of them singletons. The V end lost 2 bases, the J end lost 7 bases, and 11 bases lay between the germline ends. The germline V gene has CDR1 MDHEN and CDR2 SYDVKM. CDR3 length: 13 residues. The rearrangement links TRBV28 to TRBJ2-5; tentative D call: TRBD2 (5 bases). The receptor comes from a woman between 45 and 60 years old in good health and CMV-seronegative. Sequenced sample: PBMCs. The CDR3, as DNA: TGTGCCAGCAGTTTAAAGGCTGGAGGGACCCAGTACTTC. As protein: CASSLKAGGTQYF.